This paragraph covers one TCR beta chain sequence. Its antigen is still unknown. No much larger clone exists at a distance of one base, and base qualities are not known. This entry comes from a study of shared clonotypes between healthy human individuals (dated by TCRdb to between 2020 and 2021). Looking at the study overall: The cohort included a few men and a couple of women between 18 and 49 years of age. To estimate repertoire size and how much clonotypes are shared between individuals, the study performed deep sequencing of blood TCR repertoires from roughly five healthy adults. Each donor's leukapheresis produced roughly between about 0.9 and 9.5 billion PBMCs. To increase sequencing depth and limit assay-specific biases, different laboratories used diverse techniques to prepare libraries and sequence TCR repertoires. For each donor, CD4 naive and CD4 memory were each given three plates, CD8 naive was given two plates, and CD8 memory was given one plate.

Results and caveats for the whole study, not just this receptor: Based on pairwise subsampling, the degree of clonotype sharing among donors was expected to be affected by sequencing depth. Larger estimated clonotype richness was generally found for naive subsets than for memory subsets. Clonotypes shared by all four sorted-subset donors showed higher generation probabilities than non-shared clonotypes. Across a few donors, about 5.2% of naive CD4, more than 3% of naive CD8, around 2.5% of memory CD4, and about 0.44% of memory CD8 clonotypes were shared. Sampling was restricted to blood, and TCR repertoires in tissues likely differ from the TCR repertoires found in blood. Because the study included a small number of donors, the genetic and exposure-history diversity represented was limited. Incomplete sequencing was indicated by rarefaction of sorted-subset datasets, despite the large sequencing depth.

CD8 naive samples were CD45RO-negative cells positively selected for CCR7, giving a CD45RA+CCR7+ population that excluded TemRA cells. The donors were healthy, HIV-negative adults with no recently reported acute infections or vaccinations. Every donor was a Caucasian adult living in Nashville, Tennessee, USA. Blood was collected by leukapheresis, and PBMCs were isolated by Ficoll-Histopaque density gradient centrifugation and then cryopreserved in liquid nitrogen vapor phase. Analytical flow cytometry was used to check the purity and quantity of every magnetically sorted T cell population. Genomic DNA was isolated from every sorted fraction and measured by UV absorbance on a Nanodrop 2000c. Using the deep immunoSEQ assay, multiplex PCR amplified TCR CDR3 regions from genomic DNA. Extracted genomic DNA from each cell subset was distributed evenly across all wells of several immunoSEQ 96-well plates, and each plate was treated as a replicate. For sorted subsets, about 210 ng of genomic DNA, equivalent to 25,000 to 35,000 T cell genomes, went into each replicate PCR. The purified libraries were quantified using a Qubit 3.0 fluorometer, sized with a Bioanalyzer 2100, and then quantified again using the KAPA Library Quantification kit. Every immunoSEQ 96-well plate was sequenced on a dedicated single-read 150-cycle Illumina NextSeq 550 flow cell. As for how the authors treated the data: The immunoSEQ output contained only junctional sequences without quality scores, so filtering could not match that applied to full-length reads. Sequences were annotated with PyIR, a Python wrapper for IgBLAST v1.9, using IMGT germline references to assign V/J genes and CDR3. Any read was removed if the V/J assignment was weak (E-value above 1e-6), the CDR3 was missing, or the read contained stop codons, out-of-frame junctions, or ambiguous translated residues. A V3J clonotype was defined by an identical inferred V gene, J gene, and CDR3 amino acid sequence. Percentage overlap between repertoires was computed as shared unique clonotypes divided by the size of the smaller repertoire. Three approaches were used to assess repertoire richness: RTK rarefaction, the Chao1 estimator, and Recon v2.1 estimates of unobserved clonotypes. OLGA was used to compute generation probabilities for all TCRbeta clonotypes that the gDNA method yielded from a handful of donors. Sourced from immuneACCESS, this table was stored by TCRdb with only in-frame sequences that have V and J called. A share of the clones is absent; for the studies checked, an unresolved V gene accounts for under half, and the remainder has no known explanation. V, J and clone size are those of that table, while D and trimming were read from the DNA. This sample comprises hundreds of thousands of clones, roughly nine tenths of them detected only once. Of the sample, roughly 24% is held by the ten largest clones.

CDR1 and CDR2 (SGHRS, YFSETQ) derive from the germline V gene. V is cut by 3 bases and J by 2 bases, and the space between the germline ends is 17 bases. The CDR3, cysteine through phenylalanine, is 17 amino acids long. Only the CDR3 DNA stays, 51 bases, in frame from base 1. Source material: naive CD8+ T cells sorted from blood. This specimen's cell subset or site label, interpreted: CD45RA+CCR7+. The clonotype was recovered from a man under 40 in good health. Rearrangement joined TRBV5-1 to TRBJ2-2, with a weak D call of TRBD2 (7 bases match). The DNA sequence reads TGCGCCAGCAGCTCCACGGAGGGGGGGCGCAACACCGGGGAGCTGTTTTTT. This yields the protein CASSSTEGGRNTGELFF.